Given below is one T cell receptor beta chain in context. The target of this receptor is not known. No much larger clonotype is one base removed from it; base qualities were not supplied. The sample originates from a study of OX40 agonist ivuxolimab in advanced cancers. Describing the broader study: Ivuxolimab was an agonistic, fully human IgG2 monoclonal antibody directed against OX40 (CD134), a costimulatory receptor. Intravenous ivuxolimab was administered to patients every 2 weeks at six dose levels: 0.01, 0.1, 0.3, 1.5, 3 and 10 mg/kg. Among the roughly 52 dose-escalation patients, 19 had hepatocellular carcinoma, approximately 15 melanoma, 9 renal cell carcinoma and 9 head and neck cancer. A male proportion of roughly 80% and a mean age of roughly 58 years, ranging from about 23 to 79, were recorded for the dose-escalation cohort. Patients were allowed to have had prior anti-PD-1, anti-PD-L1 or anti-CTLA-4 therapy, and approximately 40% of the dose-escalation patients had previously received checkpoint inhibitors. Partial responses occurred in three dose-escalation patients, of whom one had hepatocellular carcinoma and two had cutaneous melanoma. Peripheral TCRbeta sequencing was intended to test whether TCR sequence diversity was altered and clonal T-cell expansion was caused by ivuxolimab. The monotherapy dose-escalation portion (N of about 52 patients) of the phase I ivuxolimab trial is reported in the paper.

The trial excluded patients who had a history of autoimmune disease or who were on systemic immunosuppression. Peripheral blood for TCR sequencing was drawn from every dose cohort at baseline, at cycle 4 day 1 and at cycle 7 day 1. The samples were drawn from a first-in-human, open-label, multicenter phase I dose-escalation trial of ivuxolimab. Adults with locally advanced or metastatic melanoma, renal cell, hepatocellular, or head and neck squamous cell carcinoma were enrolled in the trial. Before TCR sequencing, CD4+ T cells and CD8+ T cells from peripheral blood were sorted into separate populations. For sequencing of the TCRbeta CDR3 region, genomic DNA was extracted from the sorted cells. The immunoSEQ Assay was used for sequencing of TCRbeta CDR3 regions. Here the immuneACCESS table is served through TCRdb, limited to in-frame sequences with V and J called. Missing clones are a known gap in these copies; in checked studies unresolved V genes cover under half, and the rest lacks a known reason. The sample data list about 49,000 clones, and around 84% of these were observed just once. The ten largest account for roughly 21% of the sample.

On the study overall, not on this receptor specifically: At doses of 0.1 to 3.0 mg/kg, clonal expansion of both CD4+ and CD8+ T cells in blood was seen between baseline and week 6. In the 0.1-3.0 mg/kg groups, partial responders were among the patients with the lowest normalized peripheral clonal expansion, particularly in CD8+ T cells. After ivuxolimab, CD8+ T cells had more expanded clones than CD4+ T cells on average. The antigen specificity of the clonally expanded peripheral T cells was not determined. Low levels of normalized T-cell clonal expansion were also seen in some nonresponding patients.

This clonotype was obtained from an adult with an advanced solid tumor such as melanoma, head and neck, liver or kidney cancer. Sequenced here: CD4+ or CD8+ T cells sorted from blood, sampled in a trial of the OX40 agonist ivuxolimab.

The DNA reads as follows: TGTGCCAGCAGTTCCAGGATAGCCAAAAACATTCAGTACTTC. Its amino acids are CASSSRIAKNIQYF. The V and J segments used are TRBV28 and TRBJ2-4, with the D segment identity uncertain. Including cysteine and phenylalanine, the CDR3 has 14 amino acids. Here the CDR3 DNA is all that survives: 42 bases in frame from base 1. From the germline V gene, CDR1 is MDHEN and CDR2 is SYDVKM. Relative to germline, V is 4 bases shorter and J is 0 bases shorter, with 7 bases between their ends.